The source of this T cell receptor (beta chain) is a study of T cell changes during pregnancy in multiple sclerosis. Clones were read by immunoSEQ multiplex PCR, and TCRdb kept only the in-frame ones, dropping some. Among 45,000 or so clones listed, around 90% were seen once. V was pared by 2 bases and J by 3 bases, with 4 bases of the junction left unmatched. The germline V gene has CDR1 SGHNT and CDR2 YENEEA. This CDR3 is built from 15 residues. This clonotype originated in a female donor with multiple sclerosis, enrolled in a pregnancy study. Sequenced material: peripheral blood, taken in the first trimester of pregnancy. The V gene is TRBV11-3, the J gene TRBJ2-5, with 9 bases identical to TRBD2. The chain's CDR3 is CASSLRRGGEETQYF. CDR3 nucleotides: TGTGCCAGCAGCTTACGGCGGGGGGGTGAAGAGACCCAGTACTTC.